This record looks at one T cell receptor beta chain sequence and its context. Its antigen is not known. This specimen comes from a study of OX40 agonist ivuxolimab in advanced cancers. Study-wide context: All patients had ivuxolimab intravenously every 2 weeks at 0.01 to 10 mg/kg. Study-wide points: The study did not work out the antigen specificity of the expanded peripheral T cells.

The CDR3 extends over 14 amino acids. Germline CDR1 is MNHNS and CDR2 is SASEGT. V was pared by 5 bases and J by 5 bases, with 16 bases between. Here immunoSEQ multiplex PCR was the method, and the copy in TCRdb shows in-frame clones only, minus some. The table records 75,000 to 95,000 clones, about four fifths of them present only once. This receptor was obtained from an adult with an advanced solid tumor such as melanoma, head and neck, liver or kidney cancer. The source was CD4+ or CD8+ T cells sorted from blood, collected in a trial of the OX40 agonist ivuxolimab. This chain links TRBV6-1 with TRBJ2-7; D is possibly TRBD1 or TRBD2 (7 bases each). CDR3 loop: CASSWGGGVDEQYF. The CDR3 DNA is TGTGCCAGCAGTTGGGGAGGGGGCGTGGACGAGCAGTACTTC.